This T cell receptor beta chain was profiled in a study of blood T cell repertoires in COVID-19. Study at large: Sources were T cells, B-cell-depleted T cells, or PBMCs; the material itself was cDNA or gDNA.

CDR1 MNHEY and CDR2 SVGEGT come from the germline V gene. There are 13 residues in the CDR3. Trimming pared 2 bases from V and 3 bases from J, leaving 8 bases between. Using immunoSEQ multiplex PCR, the repertoire was profiled, and TCRdb retains in-frame clones only, with some absent. The sample yields about 380,000 clones, 80% to 90% seen once. Residents of 24 US areas, aged about 18 to 89 years, made up the participants. Symptom resolution, clearance, or two negative PCRs marked donors in Cohort 3 as recovered. Sequencing was performed on PBMCs or T cells enriched from blood (not recorded which). This clonotype was sampled from a man aged 25 to 40 who had recovered from COVID-19. This chain joins TRBV6-2 or TRBV6-3 and TRBJ2-7; D is unresolved. CDR3 residues: CASSYGGRYEQYF. Written as DNA, the CDR3 is TGTGCCAGCAGTTACGGCGGCCGCTACGAGCAGTACTTC.